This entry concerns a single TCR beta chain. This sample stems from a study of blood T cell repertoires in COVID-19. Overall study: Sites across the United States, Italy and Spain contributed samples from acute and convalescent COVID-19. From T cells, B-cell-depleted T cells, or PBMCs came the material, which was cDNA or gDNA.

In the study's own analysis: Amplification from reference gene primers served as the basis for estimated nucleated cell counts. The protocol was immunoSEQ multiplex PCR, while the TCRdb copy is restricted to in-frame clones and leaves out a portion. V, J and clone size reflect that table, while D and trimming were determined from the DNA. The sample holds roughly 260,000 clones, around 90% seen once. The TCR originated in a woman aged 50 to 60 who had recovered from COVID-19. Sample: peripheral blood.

The CDR3 DNA follows: TGTGCCACCAGGTTTGAGCGTCTCACTGAAGCTTTCTTT. It codes for CATRFERLTEAFF. The gene calls are TRBV15 and TRBJ1-1; D not resolved. Germline CDR1 LNHNV, CDR2 YYDKDF (reference sequence). The CDR3 loop spans 13 amino acids. The germline V and J ends were trimmed by 6 bases and 4 bases, with 12 bases remaining between them.